These 29 T cell receptor beta chains were all obtained from the same sample, sequenced in a study of OX40 agonist ivuxolimab in advanced cancers. Data came from immunoSEQ multiplex PCR; TCRdb stores just in-frame clones and leaves some out. The data show more than 25,000 clones, around 79% seen once. Sequences were derived from CD4+ or CD8+ T cells sorted from blood, sampled in a trial of the OX40 agonist ivuxolimab. These TCRs come from an adult with an advanced solid tumor such as melanoma, head and neck, liver or kidney cancer.

This sequence joins TRBV6-5 and TRBJ1-1; TRBD1 is a possible D gene (5 bases). V lost 5 bases and J lost 1, with 11 bases in between. Germline-derived CDR1 and CDR2 are MNHEY and SVGAGI. The CDR3 is 14 residues long. The CDR3 nucleotides are TGTGCCAGCAGTAAAGCGGACACGAACACTGAAGCTTTCTTT. It translates to CASSKADTNTEAFF.

CDR3 residues: CASTILGEAQPQHF. CDR3 nucleotide sequence: TGTGCCAGCACCATACTCGGGGAGGCGCAGCCCCAGCATTTT. V is TRBV28 and J is TRBJ1-5; D ambiguous. Deletions cut 7 bases from V and 7 bases from J, with 17 bases between. CDR3 length: 14 residues. Germline assignment: CDR1 MDHEN and CDR2 SYDVKM.

The DNA of the CDR3 is TGCGCCAGCAGCCTCGGAAAGGTCGCTCAATGGACGAACACTGAAGCTTTCTTT. Its translation: CASSLGKVAQWTNTEAFF. V usage is TRBV4-3 and J usage is TRBJ1-1, with unresolved D. CDR3 size: 18 residues. Germline-derived CDR1 and CDR2 are LGHNA and YSLEER. V lost 4 bases and J lost 1, with 22 bases in between.

The V gene is TRBV4-1, the J gene TRBJ2-2; D unresolved. Trimming shortened V by 0 bases and J by 3 bases, and 5 bases separated the two germline ends. The CDR3 covers 14 residues. Germline CDR1 MGHRA, CDR2 YSYEKL. The CDR3 reads CASSQDRDTGELFF. In DNA, the CDR3 is TGCGCCAGCAGCCAAGATCGTGACACCGGGGAGCTGTTTTTT.

J is TRBJ2-1 and V is TRBV5-1, with TRBD2 matching over 9 bases. V shed 1 base, J shed 3 bases, and the junction held 5 bases outside the gene matches. The CDR3 runs to 16 residues. The V gene's germline CDR1 is SGHRS and CDR2 YFSETQ. CDR3 loop: CASSLFGGRDYNEQFF. For the CDR3, the DNA is TGCGCCAGCAGCTTGTTTGGCGGGAGGGACTACAATGAGCAGTTCTTC. Using reference TRBV5-1 and TRBJ2-1 for the parts outside the CDR3, the full variable domain is KAGVTQTPRYLIKTRGQQVTLSCSPISGHRSVSWYQQTPGQGLQFLFEYFSETQRNKGNFPGRFSGRQFSNSRSEMNVSTLELGDSALYLCASSLFGGRDYNEQFFGPGTRLTVL.

This chain connects TRBV6-6 to TRBJ2-2, with D perhaps matching TRBD1 (6 bases). V was clipped by 2 bases and J by 2 bases, with 9 bases between them. Germline-derived CDR1 and CDR2 are MNHNY and SVGAGI (reference sequence). This CDR3 is built from 15 residues. The CDR3 bases are TGTGCCAGCAGTTACCCGGGACAAAACACCGGGGAGCTGTTTTTT. Translation gives CASSYPGQNTGELFF.

This chain uses TRBV4-1 with TRBJ2-2, with D perhaps TRBD1 (5 bases). Trimming pared 2 bases from V and 1 base from J, leaving 14 bases between. Germline CDR1 reads MGHRA; CDR2 reads YSYEKL. The CDR3 contains 17 residues. CDR3 sequence reads: CASSQHPGRVNTGELFF. The CDR3, as DNA: TGCGCCAGCAGCCAACACCCAGGCAGGGTGAACACCGGGGAGCTGTTTTTT.

This sequence joins TRBV19 and TRBJ2-7, with D possibly being TRBD2 (5 bases). Germline CDR1 and CDR2: LNHDA and SQIVND (reference sequence). This CDR3 comprises 15 residues. V lost 5 bases, J lost 5 bases, and 19 bases lay in between. CDR3 region: CASSQHRDPGDEQYF. The CDR3 DNA reads TGTGCCAGTAGTCAACACCGTGATCCCGGGGACGAGCAGTACTTC.

The chain links TRBV28 to TRBJ1-5; TRBD1 might be the D (5 bases). The CDR3 spans 15 residues. Looked up from germline, CDR1 is MDHEN and CDR2 is SYDVKM. The V and J ends lost 4 bases and 7 bases respectively, with 17 bases between them. CDR3 residues: CASSSPQGVGQPQHF. In DNA, the CDR3 is TGTGCCAGCAGTTCCCCCCAGGGAGTTGGGCAGCCCCAGCATTTT.

This chain joins TRBV21-1 and TRBJ2-7; the table's D call of TRBD2 was not tested on the DNA. TRBV21-1 is termed a pseudogene. The CDR3 loop spans 20 amino acids. The CDR3, as DNA: TGTGCCAGCAGCTACTGGCGGATTAGCGGGAGGGCCGAAGTTATCCCCGAGCAGTACTTC. Its translation: CASSYWRISGRAEVIPEQYF.

The gene calls are TRBV4-1 and TRBJ1-1; D ambiguous. CDR1 is MGHRA and CDR2 is YSYEKL in the germline V gene. V lost 1 base and J 1 base, leaving 7 bases between the germline ends. The CDR3 is 14 residues long. This chain's CDR3 is CASSQGTSNTEAFF. CDR3 nucleotides: TGCGCCAGCAGCCAAGGGACCTCGAACACTGAAGCTTTCTTT.

V usage is TRBV19 and J usage is TRBJ1-1; no firm D call. This CDR3 spans 13 amino acids. The germline V and J ends were trimmed by 1 base and 0 bases, with 3 bases remaining between them. Germline values: CDR1 LNHDA, CDR2 SQIVND (reference sequence). The CDR3 loop is CASSIALNTEAFF. The CDR3 DNA is TGTGCCAGTAGTATAGCCCTGAACACTGAAGCTTTCTTT.

The count of this clone is one. The V and J genes are TRBV7-9 and TRBJ2-7, with 9 bases aligning to TRBD1. Germline V CDR1 and CDR2: SEHNR, FQNEAQ (reference sequence). With V trimmed by 5 bases and J by 5 bases, 7 bases remained unmatched. The CDR3 is 14 amino acids. This CDR3 reads CASSPRDRAHEQYF. The CDR3 DNA is TGTGCCAGCAGCCCCCGGGACAGGGCCCACGAGCAGTACTTC.

The chain recombines TRBV11-3 with TRBJ1-6, with D possibly matching TRBD1 (6 bases). The germline CDR1 and CDR2 sequences are SGHNT and YENEEA. The V gene lost 5 bases and the J gene lost 7 bases, with 15 bases spanning the gap. The CDR3 extends over 15 amino acids. The CDR3 region is CASSTHGRGNSPLHF. CDR3 bases: TGTGCCAGCAGCACCCATGGCAGGGGCAATTCACCCCTCCACTTT.

J is TRBJ2-5 and V is TRBV9, with TRBD1 matching over 7 bases. Germline CDR1 reads SGDLS; CDR2 reads YYNGEE. There are 16 residues in the CDR3. V was clipped by 3 bases and J by 5 bases; unmatched bases: 13. CDR3 residues: CASSEGQRTSLETQYF. CDR3 DNA: TGTGCCAGCAGCGAGGGACAGAGGACATCCCTCGAGACCCAGTACTTC.

Details on this clone: Relative to the germline gene, one junction end is altered; a read error may explain this. V and J are TRBV11-2 and TRBJ2-1; D gene unclear. CDR1 is SGHAT, CDR2 FQNNGV, per germline. CDR3 size: 13 residues. The CDR3 DNA is TGTGCCAGCAACTTAGTGGGGAACAATGAGCAGTTCTTC. Translated, it gives CASNLVGNNEQFF.

The V gene is TRBV13, the J gene TRBJ2-1; 7 bases fit TRBD2. V shed 5 bases and J 1 base; nucleotides not matched to a gene: 5. Germline V gene data show CDR1 as PRHDT and CDR2 as FYEKMQ (reference sequence). CDR3 length: 15 amino acids. CDR3 amino acids: CASSPPGGSYNEQFF. The DNA of the CDR3 is TGTGCCAGCAGCCCGCCCGGGGGGTCCTACAATGAGCAGTTCTTC.

Only one count was recorded for this clone. The CDR3: CASSVWLANRNEQFF. In DNA form, the CDR3 reads TGCGCCAGCAGTGTTTGGTTAGCTAATAGGAATGAGCAGTTCTTC. This chain uses TRBV10-2 with TRBJ2-1; D is undetermined. The V end was cut by 4 bases, the J end by 7 bases, with 17 bases between. The CDR3 extends over 15 amino acids. Germline V gene sequence: CDR1 WSHSY, CDR2 SAAADI.

This clone has a single count. The J gene is TRBJ2-7, the V gene TRBV7-8; the D gene is possibly TRBD1 (5 bases). The germline V gene has CDR1 SGHVS and CDR2 FQNEAQ. V lost 5 bases and J 3 bases, leaving 11 bases between the germline ends. The CDR3 runs to 13 residues. The CDR3 reads CASSRLGDYEQYF. For the CDR3, the DNA is TGTGCCAGCAGCCGTCTAGGGGACTACGAGCAGTACTTC.

The CDR3 region has the DNA TGCGCCAGCAGCCAAGGAATGGAGACCAGCGTTGAGGGCTACACCTTC. It yields the protein CASSQGMETSVEGYTF. V and J are TRBV4-1 and TRBJ1-2; no firm D call. The CDR3 has 16 amino acids. V lost 1 base and J lost 8, with 20 bases in between. From germline, CDR1 is MGHRA and CDR2 YSYEKL.

V gene TRBV11-2 combines with J gene TRBJ2-3, with D possibly being TRBD1 (5 bases). Between the trimmed V and J ends, which lost 4 bases and 4 bases, there was a span of 15 bases. Germline lookup yields CDR1 SGHAT and CDR2 FQNNGV. The CDR3 runs 15 residues. In DNA, the CDR3 is TGTGCCAGCAGCTCACAAGGGGCCAGCGCAGATACGCAGTATTTT. Protein: CASSSQGASADTQYF. The full variable domain, with the rest looked up from reference TRBV11-2 and TRBJ2-3, is EAGVAQSPRYKIIEKRQSVAFWCNPISGHATLYWYQQILGQGPKLLIQFQNNGVVDDSQLPKDRFSAERLKGVDSTLKIQPAKLEDSAVYLCASSSQGASADTQYFGPGTRLTVL.

The V gene is TRBV19, the J gene TRBJ2-1; TRBD2 aligns across 10 bases. V was clipped by 0 bases and J by 2 bases; unmatched bases: 1. Germline CDR1 is LNHDA and CDR2 is SQIVND (reference sequence). CDR3 size: 16 residues. The CDR3 loop is CASSIDGLAAYNEQFF. The CDR3 coding sequence is TGTGCCAGTAGTATAGATGGACTAGCGGCCTACAATGAGCAGTTCTTC.

The J gene is TRBJ2-2, the V gene TRBV29-1; tentative D call: TRBD1 (5 bases). Trimming pared 7 bases from V and 0 bases from J, leaving 9 bases between. The germline V gene encodes CDR1 SQVTM and CDR2 ANQGSEA. This CDR3 is 13 amino acids long. The CDR3: CSGGAANTGELFF. The CDR3 DNA follows: TGCAGCGGGGGCGCAGCGAACACCGGGGAGCTGTTTTTT.

The rearrangement uses TRBV7-6 and TRBJ1-3; D gene uncertain. The CDR3 is made up of 13 amino acids. Trimming shortened V by 0 bases and J by 1 base, and 1 base separated the two germline ends. Germline CDR1 and CDR2: SGHVS and FNYEAQ. The DNA of the CDR3 is TGTGCCAGCAGCTTAGCGTCTGGAAACACCATATATTTT. Translating gives CASSLASGNTIYF.

The chain is built from TRBV5-5 and TRBJ2-2; 11 bases are shared with TRBD2. The CDR3 contains 15 residues. Germline assignment: CDR1 SGHKS and CDR2 YYEKEE (reference sequence). V gave up 2 bases and J gave up 5 bases; unmatched junction bases: 2. CDR3 loop: CASSFTSGSTGELFF. CDR3 nucleotides: TGTGCCAGCAGCTTTACTAGCGGGAGTACCGGGGAGCTGTTTTTT.

CDR3: CASSLSPGGQETQYF. CDR3 DNA sequence: TGTGCCAGCAGCTTAAGTCCGGGGGGTCAAGAGACCCAGTACTTC. The chain joins TRBV7-6 to TRBJ2-5; 7 nucleotides match TRBD2. CDR1 and CDR2 (germline): SGHVS, FNYEAQ. This CDR3 is 15 amino acids long. The V gene end was trimmed by 2 bases and the J gene end by 2 bases; junction bases not matched to a gene: 5.

This clone appeared a single time. This chain links TRBV6-5 with TRBJ2-7, with a possible D match to TRBD2 (5 bases). V lost 9 bases and J lost 5, with 17 bases in between. The CDR3 runs to 13 residues. Germline CDR1 and CDR2: MNHEY and SVGAGI. The CDR3 DNA reads as TGTGCCAGTCGTTCAGAGGGAATCCACGAGCAGTACTTC. The encoded protein is CASRSEGIHEQYF.

The chain recombines TRBV11-2 with TRBJ2-7; D uncertain. The CDR3 covers 13 residues. The V gene's germline CDR1 is SGHAT and CDR2 FQNNGV. Trimming removed 1 base at V and 3 bases at J, with 7 bases between. CDR3 bases: TGTGCCAGCAGCTTAGGAAGTGACTACGAGCAGTACTTC. It specifies CASSLGSDYEQYF. The complete variable domain, with remaining parts taken from reference TRBV11-2 and TRBJ2-7, reads EAGVAQSPRYKIIEKRQSVAFWCNPISGHATLYWYQQILGQGPKLLIQFQNNGVVDDSQLPKDRFSAERLKGVDSTLKIQPAKLEDSAVYLCASSLGSDYEQYFGPGTRLTVT.

The chain has TRBV13 and TRBJ1-2; 7 bases fit TRBD1. Germline trimming cut 5 bases from V and 3 bases from J; bases unmatched to any gene: 6. Germline V gives CDR1 PRHDT, CDR2 FYEKMQ (reference sequence). The length of the CDR3 is 14 residues. The CDR3 DNA is TGTGCCAGCAGCACCTCCGGGACAGACTATGGCTACACCTTC. The encoded protein is CASSTSGTDYGYTF.